Each of the 9 T cell receptor beta chains below was sequenced from the same sample in a study of T cells expressing NK-cell markers. TCRdb processed the 5' RACE reads again and assigns one entry to each CDR3 protein, with no DNA. The sample table includes hundreds of thousands of distinct CDR3 sequences. The sample taken for sequencing was blood T cells: a sorted CD56 or NKG2C T cell subset, CD4+ or CD8+ T cells, or bulk PBMC T cells (not recorded which). The receptors were gathered from a woman aged 18 to 69 in good health.

V and J are TRBV12-3 or TRBV12-4 and TRBJ2-1; TCRdb returns TRBD1, unconfirmable since there is no DNA. The CDR3 loop spans 12 amino acids. CDR3 loop: CATAPTYNEQFF.

This CDR3 reads CASSEGEPYNEQFF. This chain links TRBV5-5 with TRBJ2-1; TCRdb picks TRBD1, but there is no DNA to check that call. The CDR3 totals 14 residues. The V gene's germline CDR1 is SGHKS and CDR2 YYEKEE (reference sequence).

V usage is TRBV28 and J usage is TRBJ2-3; TCRdb indicates TRBD2, and absent DNA this call remains unverified. Germline V gives CDR1 MDHEN, CDR2 SYDVKM. The CDR3 totals 19 residues. The CDR3 spells CASTQGLAGGPGRTDTQYF.

V usage is TRBV20-1 and J usage is TRBJ2-1; TCRdb reports TRBD2, a call that lacks DNA to check it against. CDR1 and CDR2 from the germline V gene are DFQATT and SNEGSKA (reference sequence). The CDR3 contains 15 residues. The CDR3 is CSARKLAGPTNEQFF.

The chain employs TRBV12-3 or TRBV12-4 and TRBJ2-7; TCRdb picks TRBD2, but there is no DNA to check that call. The CDR3 has 14 amino acids. CDR3 loop: CASSLAGTNYEQYF.

The chain couples TRBV6-2 or TRBV6-3 to TRBJ2-7; TCRdb reports TRBD1, a call that lacks DNA to check it against. CDR3 length: 15 residues. The germline V gene has CDR1 MNHEY and CDR2 SVGEGT. CDR3 protein: CASTPFGTGEYEQYF.

This chain connects TRBV6-1 to TRBJ1-3. The CDR3 covers 14 residues. Germline assignment: CDR1 MNHNS and CDR2 SASEGT. This CDR3 reads CASSSWGAGNTIYF.

The rearrangement uses TRBV12-3 or TRBV12-4 and TRBJ2-5; the TCRdb D gene call, TRBD1, has no DNA to confirm it. The CDR3 is made up of 12 amino acids. CDR3 sequence: CASGETEETQYF.

The rearrangement uses TRBV6-1 and TRBJ2-5; TCRdb calls TRBD1, which cannot be checked without DNA. Germline V gene data show CDR1 as MNHNS and CDR2 as SASEGT. CDR3 size: 14 residues. The CDR3 sequence: CASSGQLAQETQYF.